This entry lists 18 T cell receptor beta chains sequenced from one sample in a study of cytomegalovirus exposure and HLA in healthy donors. The PCR employed 60 Vbeta primers together with 13 Jbeta primers. Sequencing was performed with immunoSEQ multiplex PCR; in TCRdb, only in-frame clones are kept and a portion is missing. This table has around 130,000 clones, under 85% appearing once. The sequenced sample was PBMCs. Receptors originate from a boy aged 10-17 years in good health and CMV-seronegative.

The V and J genes are TRBV18 and TRBJ1-3; 9 bases are shared with TRBD1. Germline lookup yields CDR1 KGHSH and CDR2 LQKENI. V lost 5 bases, J lost 4 bases, and 6 bases stayed unmatched. There are 15 residues in the CDR3. The CDR3 nucleotides are TGTGCCAGCTCAGCCGGGACAGGGTCGGGAAACACCATATATTTT. The encoded protein is CASSAGTGSGNTIYF.

The genes are TRBV7-9 and TRBJ2-1; 7 bases agree with TRBD2. V lost 5 bases, J lost 8 bases, and 12 bases stayed unmatched. The CDR3 sequence is 15 residues long. Looked up from germline, CDR1 is SEHNR and CDR2 is FQNEAQ (reference sequence). This CDR3 reads CASSPGGSGTYEQFF. In DNA, the CDR3 is TGTGCCAGCAGCCCCGGGGGGAGCGGTACCTATGAGCAGTTCTTC.

This chain joins TRBV12-2 and TRBJ1-5. TRBV12-2 corresponds to a pseudogene. The CDR3 is 15 residues long. The CDR3 loop is CASRLSRGGDQPQHF. The CDR3 DNA reads TGTGCAAGTCGCTTATCGAGGGGGGGGGATCAGCCCCAGCATTTT.

V is TRBV4-3 and J is TRBJ2-3, with a weak D call TRBD2 (6 bases). V shed 0 bases and J shed 6 bases, with 16 bases lying between them. Germline V lookup: CDR1 LGHNA, CDR2 YSLEER. The CDR3 has 16 amino acids. CDR3 protein: CASSQDPIAVGDTQYF. The CDR3 DNA is TGCGCCAGCAGCCAAGATCCGATAGCGGTTGGGGATACGCAGTATTTT.

V and J are TRBV27 and TRBJ2-1; 9 nucleotides agree with TRBD1. The CDR3 contains 14 residues. J lost 8 bases, V lost 3 bases, and 5 bases had no gene match. Germline-derived CDR1 and CDR2 are MNHEY and SMNVEV (reference sequence). DNA for the CDR3: TGTGCCAGCAGTTTGAACAGGGGGCCCTATGAGCAGTTCTTC. Encoded protein: CASSLNRGPYEQFF.

This clone occurred once. The rearrangement uses TRBV4-1 and TRBJ2-7, with D perhaps matching TRBD1 (5 bases). Germline-derived CDR1 and CDR2 are MGHRA and YSYEKL. The CDR3 contains 18 residues. V was trimmed by 0 bases and J by 0 bases, leaving 18 bases between them. The CDR3 DNA follows: TGCGCCAGCAGCCAAGAAGTATTTGGGCAGGGAAGCTCCTACGAGCAGTACTTC. Translation gives CASSQEVFGQGSSYEQYF.

The chain is built from TRBV6-5 and TRBJ2-5; D possibly corresponds to TRBD1 (6 bases). The DNA end is a closer match to TRBJ2-7, so the J assignment may be wrong. The V gene's germline CDR1 is MNHEY and CDR2 SVGAGI. The CDR3 is 16 amino acids. The CDR3 here is CASSYPTLGGVYEQYF. CDR3 nucleotides: TGTGCCAGCAGTTACCCGACGTTAGGGGGTGTGTACGAGCAGTACTTC.

The chain recombines TRBV4-1 with TRBJ1-1; D is unresolved. Germline values: CDR1 MGHRA, CDR2 YSYEKL. The CDR3 covers 15 residues. Between the trimmed V and J ends, which lost 4 bases and 0 bases, there was a span of 12 bases. The CDR3 is CASSPHSNLNTEAFF. The CDR3 nucleotides are TGCGCCAGCAGCCCACACAGTAACTTGAACACTGAAGCTTTCTTT.

DNA for the CDR3: TGCGCCAGCAGCTTGGTAGGAGGGGAGAACACTGAAGCTTTCTTT. This gives the protein CASSLVGGENTEAFF. The chain carries TRBV5-1 and TRBJ1-1, with TRBD1 as a possible D gene (5 bases). Germline CDR1 SGHRS, CDR2 YFSETQ. V was trimmed by 0 bases and J by 1 base, leaving 10 bases between them. CDR3 length equals 15 residues.

The rearrangement uses TRBV12-5 and TRBJ1-5; TRBD1 might be the D (6 bases). Germline V gives CDR1 LGHNT, CDR2 FRNRAP. CDR3 length: 15 residues. V shed 1 base and J shed 7 bases, with 14 bases lying between them. CDR3 loop: CASGLDSGALQPQHF. The CDR3 coding sequence is TGTGCTAGTGGTTTGGACTCAGGGGCCTTGCAGCCCCAGCATTTT.

The chain uses TRBV2 and TRBJ1-1, with D tentatively TRBD1 (5 bases). This CDR3 region has 14 residues. Germline V gene lookup returns CDR1 SNHLY and CDR2 FYNNEI. V was clipped by 4 bases and J by 5 bases, with 14 bases between them. CDR3 nucleotide sequence: TGTGCCAGCAGTGGGGCGGGGCGGCGGACTGAAGCTTTCTTT. It encodes CASSGAGRRTEAFF.

The chain links TRBV7-6 to TRBJ2-2; TRBD2 aligns across 8 bases. V trimming: 1 base; J trimming: 2 bases; junction bases outside the gene matches: 3. CDR3 length: 16 residues. Germline lookup yields CDR1 SGHVS and CDR2 FNYEAQ. The CDR3 spells CASSLDSGSNTGELFF. The CDR3, as DNA: TGTGCCAGCAGCTTAGACAGCGGGAGTAACACCGGGGAGCTGTTTTTT.

This chain uses TRBV5-4 with TRBJ2-3, with 9 bases that match TRBD2. The CDR3 spans 16 residues. Germline-derived CDR1 and CDR2 are SGHNT and YYREEE (reference sequence). V trimming: 1 base; J trimming: 5 bases; junction bases outside the gene matches: 8. For the CDR3, the DNA is TGTGCCAGCAGCTTGTTGGTAGCGGGGGTAGGAGATACGCAGTATTTT. Translating gives CASSLLVAGVGDTQYF. Using reference TRBV5-4 and TRBJ2-3 for the parts outside the CDR3, the full variable domain is ETGVTQSPTHLIKTRGQQVTLRCSSQSGHNTVSWYQQALGQGPQFIFQYYREEENGRGNFPPRFSGLQFPNYSSELNVNALELDDSALYLCASSLLVAGVGDTQYFGPGTRLTVL.

Written as DNA, the CDR3 is TGTGCCAGCAGTTTACGGAGCGGGCCCAGCTCCTACGAGCAGTACTTC. Residues: CASSLRSGPSSYEQYF. The gene calls are TRBV27 and TRBJ2-7; D possibly corresponds to TRBD2 (6 bases). Trimming shortened V by 2 bases and J by 0 bases, and 14 bases separated the two germline ends. Germline-derived CDR1 and CDR2 are MNHEY and SMNVEV (reference sequence). This CDR3 spans 16 amino acids.

The V call is TRBV9, the J call TRBJ1-2; 8 bases agree with TRBD1. The J segment lost 14 bases and the V segment lost 5 bases, leaving 17 bases of the junction unmatched. In germline, CDR1 is SGDLS, CDR2 YYNGEE. There are 14 residues in the CDR3. The CDR3 reads CASSNTGGFRKGTF. The CDR3 DNA reads TGTGCCAGCAGTAACACAGGGGGTTTTCGGAAGGGAACCTTC. The whole variable domain, remainder taken from reference TRBV9 and TRBJ1-2, is DSGVTQTPKHLITATGQRVTLRCSPRSGDLSVYWYQQSLDQGLQFLIQYYNGEERAKGNILERFSAQQFPDLHSELNLSSLELGDSALYFCASSNTGGFRKGTFGSGTRLTVV.

The chain is built from TRBV25-1 and TRBJ2-7; D is ambiguous. Germline V gives CDR1 MGHDK, CDR2 SYGVNS. The CDR3 runs to 12 residues. The V end was cut by 3 bases, the J end by 6 bases, with 9 bases between. The CDR3: CASSDSRAEQYF. CDR3 nucleotides: TGTGCCAGCAGTGATAGTAGAGCCGAGCAGTACTTC.

As regards this clone: Different DNA sequences within this sample yield the same CDR3. The chain is built from TRBV19 and TRBJ2-3; 10 bases match TRBD2. CDR3 length equals 15 residues. Per germline, CDR1 LNHDA and CDR2 SQIVND (reference sequence). Unmatched junction bases numbered 4, after V lost 7 bases and J lost 0 bases. This CDR3 reads CASKERGGSTDTQYF. The CDR3 DNA sequence: TGTGCCAGTAAAGAGCGGGGGGGAAGCACAGATACGCAGTATTTT.

This chain uses TRBV29-1 with TRBJ2-7, with 7 bases fitting TRBD1. CDR3 length: 13 amino acids. J was trimmed by 3 bases and V by 6 bases; bases with no gene match: 8. Germline CDR1 and CDR2: SQVTM and ANQGSEA. The chain's CDR3 is CSVNTDRDYEQYF. In nucleotides, the CDR3 is TGCAGCGTCAACACTGACAGGGACTACGAGCAGTACTTC.